Each of the 27 T cell receptor beta chains below was sequenced from the same sample in a study of cytomegalovirus exposure and HLA in healthy donors. A multiplex PCR was run with 60 Vbeta primers and 13 Jbeta primers. Profiled with immunoSEQ multiplex PCR; TCRdb holds only in-frame clones, not every one. Among about 76,000 clones listed, 81% were seen once. The sequenced sample consisted of PBMCs. These receptors were obtained from a woman younger than 45 in good health and CMV-seronegative.

This sequence joins TRBV30 and TRBJ1-3; 7 nucleotides agree with TRBD1. J gave up 2 bases and V 4 bases, and 8 bases lay outside the gene matches. The CDR3 is 15 amino acids. Germline V gives CDR1 GTSNPN, CDR2 SVGIG (reference sequence). CDR3 sequence (DNA): TGTGCCTGGATGCCTTCCGGGACAGCTGGAAACACCATATATTTT. Protein: CAWMPSGTAGNTIYF.

This clone was observed once. The chain is built from TRBV4-3 and TRBJ2-7, with 11 bases matching TRBD2. The CDR3 has 19 amino acids. V was pared by 2 bases and J by 5 bases, with 17 bases of the junction left unmatched. The V gene's germline CDR1 is LGHNA and CDR2 YSLEER. The DNA for the CDR3 is TGCGCCAGCAGCCAAAGACCGGGACTAGCGGCCAACCGGGGGAACGAGCAGTACTTC. Residues: CASSQRPGLAANRGNEQYF.

The chain is built from TRBV5-1 and TRBJ2-7, with TRBD1 as a possible D gene (6 bases). Germline loops: CDR1 SGHRS, CDR2 YFSETQ. The CDR3 is 15 residues long. Trimming took 3 bases from V and 5 from J, leaving 18 bases between them. CDR3 loop: CASSSSPGTYHEQYF. CDR3 nucleotide sequence: TGCGCCAGCAGCTCAAGCCCCGGGACATACCACGAGCAGTACTTC. Full variable domain (rest looked up from reference TRBV5-1 and TRBJ2-7): KAGVTQTPRYLIKTRGQQVTLSCSPISGHRSVSWYQQTPGQGLQFLFEYFSETQRNKGNFPGRFSGRQFSNSRSEMNVSTLELGDSALYLCASSSSPGTYHEQYFGPGTRLTVT.

This clone has just one count. The gene calls are TRBV27 and TRBJ2-6; maybe TRBD1 (5 bases). The germline V and J ends were trimmed by 10 bases and 0 bases, with 16 bases remaining between them. This CDR3 has 16 amino acids. The germline CDR1 and CDR2 sequences are MNHEY and SMNVEV (reference sequence). DNA for the CDR3: TGTGCCACCCCGTTGACAGTGGACTCTGGGGCCAACGTCCTGACTTTC. Translated, it gives CATPLTVDSGANVLTF.

This rearrangement joins TRBV7-6 to TRBJ1-2; 7 bases are a match to TRBD1. This CDR3 contains 15 residues. Germline V gene lookup returns CDR1 SGHVS and CDR2 FNYEAQ. The junction had 9 bases not matched to a gene; V was cut back by 8 bases and J by 0 bases. The DNA of the CDR3 is TGTGCCAGCGCGGTTGGGACAGACCCTAACTATGGCTACACCTTC. Its translation is CASAVGTDPNYGYTF.

This clone has a single count. Here the CDR3 reads CASSIGTASYEQYF. The CDR3 bases are TGTGCCAGTAGTATAGGGACAGCATCCTACGAGCAGTACTTC. The V gene is TRBV19, the J gene TRBJ2-5; weak D call: TRBD1 (6 bases). Near its end, the DNA agrees better with TRBJ2-7, so the J call may be wrong. CDR3 length equals 14 residues. Germline V gene lookup returns CDR1 LNHDA and CDR2 SQIVND (reference sequence).

The chain carries TRBV28 and TRBJ2-1; D call uncertain. With 5 bases removed from V and 6 bases from J, the gap between germline ends came to 5 bases. This CDR3 has 11 amino acids. Germline CDR1 MDHEN, CDR2 SYDVKM. CDR3 bases: TGTGCCAGCAGTACATTCAATGAGCAGTTCTTC. Translation: CASSTFNEQFF.

This sequence joins TRBV19 and TRBJ2-2, with D unresolved. Trimming removed 3 bases from V and 5 bases from J, with 7 bases in between. From germline, CDR1 is LNHDA and CDR2 SQIVND (reference sequence). The CDR3 is 13 amino acids. The CDR3 DNA follows: TGTGCCAGTAGTATTTTATCGACCGGGGAGCTGTTTTTT. As protein: CASSILSTGELFF.

V and J are TRBV10-1 and TRBJ2-7, with D possibly TRBD1 on 5 matching bases. Between the trimmed V and J ends, which lost 0 bases and 5 bases, there was a span of 8 bases. From germline, CDR1 is WNHNN and CDR2 SYGVQD (reference sequence). The CDR3 extends over 13 amino acids. The CDR3 loop reads CASSESTRDEQYF. In DNA form, the CDR3 reads TGCGCCAGCAGTGAGTCGACCAGGGACGAGCAGTACTTC.

The sample holds one count of this clone. The chain is built from TRBV28 and TRBJ2-6; 8 nucleotides match TRBD1. The junction had 9 bases not matched to a gene; V was cut back by 8 bases and J by 0 bases. Germline-derived CDR1 and CDR2 are MDHEN and SYDVKM. The CDR3 has 17 residues. CDR3 DNA sequence: TGTGCCAGCTACTCGGGACAGGTGACCTCTGGGGCCAACGTCCTGACTTTC. Translation gives CASYSGQVTSGANVLTF.

The chain combines TRBV7-9 with TRBJ2-7, with 8 nucleotides matching TRBD2. The CDR3 length is 14 residues. V was clipped by 3 bases and J by 3 bases; unmatched bases: 4. CDR1 and CDR2 (germline): SEHNR, FQNEAQ (reference sequence). Written as DNA, the CDR3 is TGTGCCAGCAGCTTCAAGGCGGGGGGCTACGAGCAGTACTTC. The encoded protein is CASSFKAGGYEQYF. Variable domain in full (rest from reference TRBV7-9 and TRBJ2-7): DTGVSQNPRHKITKRGQNVTFRCDPISEHNRLYWYRQTLGQGPEFLTYFQNEAQLEKSRLLSDRFSAERPKGSFSTLEIQRTEQGDSAMYLCASSFKAGGYEQYFGPGTRLTVT.

This sequence joins TRBV18 and TRBJ2-7; 8 bases align to TRBD2. Germline loops: CDR1 KGHSH, CDR2 LQKENI. This CDR3 comprises 16 residues. With 3 bases clipped from V and 3 bases from J, the junction kept 10 bases outside the gene matches. The CDR3 nucleotides read TGTGCCAGCTCACCCCTGGTGACTAGCGACTACTACGAGCAGTACTTC. As protein: CASSPLVTSDYYEQYF.

The genes are TRBV30 and TRBJ1-5; 7 bases agree with TRBD1. The CDR3 totals 15 residues. Germline trimming cut 1 base from V and 7 bases from J; bases unmatched to any gene: 10. Germline V lookup: CDR1 GTSNPN, CDR2 SVGIG (reference sequence). The CDR3 protein is CAWSARWTGLQPQHF. CDR3 bases: TGTGCCTGGAGTGCCCGATGGACAGGATTGCAGCCCCAGCATTTT. The whole variable domain, filled in from reference TRBV30 and TRBJ1-5, reads SQTIHQWPATLVQPVGSPLSLECTVEGTSNPNLYWYRQAAGRGLQLLFYSVGIGQISSEVPQNLSASRPQDRQFILSSKKLLLSDSGFYLCAWSARWTGLQPQHFGDGTRLSIL.

The chain combines TRBV27 with TRBJ1-4; a weak D match, TRBD1 (5 bases). The CDR3 spans 13 residues. Looked up from germline, CDR1 is MNHEY and CDR2 is SMNVEV (reference sequence). Trimming stripped 3 bases from V and 11 bases from J, with 13 bases between. CDR3 sequence: CASSFTDRGKLFF. The CDR3 DNA reads TGTGCCAGCAGTTTTACCGACCGGGGGAAACTGTTTTTT.

J is TRBJ1-5 and V is TRBV5-6, with D possibly matching TRBD1 (6 bases). CDR3 length equals 16 residues. V was trimmed by 0 bases and J by 7 bases, leaving 17 bases between them. Germline values: CDR1 SGHDT, CDR2 YYEEEE. The CDR3 DNA reads TGTGCCAGCAGCTTGGGTAGGGGGTTAGATTTGCAGCCCCAGCATTTT. Its translation is CASSLGRGLDLQPQHF. Full variable domain (remainder filled in from reference TRBV5-6 and TRBJ1-5): DAGVTQSPTHLIKTRGQQVTLRCSPKSGHDTVSWYQQALGQGPQFIFQYYEEEERQRGNFPDRFSGHQFPNYSSELNVNALLLGDSALYLCASSLGRGLDLQPQHFGDGTRLSIL.

The chain couples TRBV5-8 to TRBJ1-5; the D gene is possibly TRBD1 (5 bases). There are 16 residues in the CDR3. V was trimmed by 4 bases and J by 2 bases, leaving 16 bases between them. CDR1 is SGHTS and CDR2 is YDEGEE in the germline V gene. The CDR3 protein is CASSRIQGLRNQPQHF. CDR3 nucleotide sequence: TGTGCCAGCAGCCGGATCCAGGGATTGCGCAATCAGCCCCAGCATTTT.

CDR3 sequence (DNA): TGTGCCAGCAGTATACCAGGGTCCACCTCCTACGAGCAGTACTTC. Protein sequence: CASSIPGSTSYEQYF. V is TRBV25-1 and J is TRBJ2-7, with a possible D match to TRBD1 (5 bases). Between the trimmed V and J ends, which lost 5 bases and 0 bases, there was a span of 14 bases. Germline-derived CDR1 and CDR2 are MGHDK and SYGVNS. The CDR3 is 15 amino acids.

CDR3 amino acids: CASSPGQGGRTGELFF. The CDR3 DNA follows: TGCGCCAGCAGCCCCGGACAGGGGGGACGTACCGGGGAGCTGTTTTTT. The chain joins TRBV5-1 to TRBJ2-2; 10 bases are a match to TRBD1. The CDR3 contains 16 residues. Looked up from germline, CDR1 is SGHRS and CDR2 is YFSETQ. J gave up 5 bases and V 4 bases, and 8 bases lay outside the gene matches.

The rearrangement joins TRBV18 to TRBJ1-3, with 8 bases fitting TRBD1. Trimming at V came to 0 bases and at J to 0 bases, leaving 4 bases not matched to a gene. The germline gives CDR1 KGHSH, CDR2 LQKENI. The CDR3 is made up of 17 amino acids. CDR3 in amino acids: CASSPPGTGGSGNTIYF. CDR3 bases: TGTGCCAGCTCACCACCAGGGACAGGAGGCTCTGGAAACACCATATATTTT.

This chain connects TRBV4-1 to TRBJ2-5; 7 positions match TRBD2. This CDR3 spans 14 amino acids. Germline lookup yields CDR1 MGHRA and CDR2 YSYEKL. The trim removed 8 bases at V and 1 base at J, leaving 7 bases unmatched. CDR3 in amino acids: CASWDYPLQETQYF. In DNA, the CDR3 is TGCGCCAGCTGGGACTACCCCCTCCAAGAGACCCAGTACTTC.

The J gene is TRBJ2-3, the V gene TRBV7-9; TRBD2 agrees at 12 bases. J gave up 4 bases and V 4 bases, and 15 bases lay outside the gene matches. This CDR3 contains 19 residues. Germline CDR1 reads SEHNR; CDR2 reads FQNEAQ (reference sequence). The CDR3 DNA is TGTGCCAGCAGCTCCATCGGCGGGGCTAGCGGGAGGGCTCCAGATACGCAGTATTTT. Protein: CASSSIGGASGRAPDTQYF.

The CDR3, as DNA: TGTGCCAGCAGTGAAGCGCGGGGACAGCTCCTTGATGGCTACACCTTC. Its protein is CASSEARGQLLDGYTF. The V and J genes are TRBV6-1 and TRBJ1-2, with 7 bases identical to TRBD1. Germline V gene sequence: CDR1 MNHNS, CDR2 SASEGT. Trimming took 0 bases from V and 6 from J; bases not matched to a gene: 10. This CDR3 spans 16 amino acids.

The chain recombines TRBV28 with TRBJ1-3; no definite D call. This CDR3 has 14 amino acids. V lost 9 bases, J lost 0 bases, and 12 bases lay in between. Germline V lookup: CDR1 MDHEN, CDR2 SYDVKM. CDR3 protein: CASGSSHSGNTIYF. CDR3 DNA: TGTGCCAGTGGCTCAAGTCACTCTGGAAACACCATATATTTT.

The chain joins TRBV9 to TRBJ1-6, with D hard to call. The CDR3 loop spans 15 amino acids. Deletions cut 3 bases from V and 10 bases from J, with 17 bases between. Germline-derived CDR1 and CDR2 are SGDLS and YYNGEE. DNA of the CDR3: TGTGCCAGCAGCGGAGACCGGGGTCGCGACTCACCCCTCCACTTT. Its translation is CASSGDRGRDSPLHF.

The chain recombines TRBV11-2 with TRBJ2-7, with 8 bases fitting TRBD1. The CDR3 spans 15 residues. In germline, CDR1 is SGHAT, CDR2 FQNNGV. With 6 bases clipped from V and 7 bases from J, the junction kept 14 bases outside the gene matches. The CDR3 DNA sequence: TGTGCCAGCAGAGCCTTCGGGACAGGAGAGGGGGAGCAGTACTTC. It codes for CASRAFGTGEGEQYF. Filled out from reference TRBV11-2 and TRBJ2-7, the complete variable domain reads EAGVAQSPRYKIIEKRQSVAFWCNPISGHATLYWYQQILGQGPKLLIQFQNNGVVDDSQLPKDRFSAERLKGVDSTLKIQPAKLEDSAVYLCASRAFGTGEGEQYFGPGTRLTVT.

This rearrangement joins TRBV7-2 to TRBJ1-2, with D possibly matching TRBD1 (5 bases). Germline CDR1 SGHTA, CDR2 FQGNSA. V lost 5 bases and J 6 bases, leaving 13 bases between the germline ends. The CDR3 totals 13 residues. CDR3 in amino acids: CASSPTVVNGYTF. CDR3 DNA: TGTGCCAGCAGCCCGACAGTCGTGAATGGCTACACCTTC.

The chain has TRBV6-1 and TRBJ1-5, with D perhaps TRBD1 (5 bases). The V gene lost 2 bases and the J gene lost 2 bases, with 7 bases spanning the gap. The CDR3 totals 14 residues. The V gene's germline CDR1 is MNHNS and CDR2 SASEGT. DNA of the CDR3: TGTGCCAGCAGTGAAACAGGAGGCAATCAGCCCCAGCATTTT. Its translation is CASSETGGNQPQHF.